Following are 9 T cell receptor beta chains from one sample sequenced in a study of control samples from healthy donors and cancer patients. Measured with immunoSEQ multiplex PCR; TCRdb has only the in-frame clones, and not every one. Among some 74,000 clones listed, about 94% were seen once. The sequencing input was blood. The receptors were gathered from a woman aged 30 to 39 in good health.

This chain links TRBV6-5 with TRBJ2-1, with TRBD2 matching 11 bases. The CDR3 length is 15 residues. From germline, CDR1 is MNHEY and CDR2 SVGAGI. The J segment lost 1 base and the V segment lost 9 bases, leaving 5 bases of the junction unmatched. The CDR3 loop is CASLAGGHSYNEQFF. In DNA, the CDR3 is TGTGCCAGTTTAGCGGGGGGGCATTCCTACAATGAGCAGTTCTTC.

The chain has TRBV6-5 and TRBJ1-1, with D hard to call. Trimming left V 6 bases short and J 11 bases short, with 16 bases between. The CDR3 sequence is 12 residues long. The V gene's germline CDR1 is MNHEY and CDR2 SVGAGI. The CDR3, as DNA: TGTGCCAGCAGACCGGGCCACCCGACGGCTTTCTTT. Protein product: CASRPGHPTAFF.

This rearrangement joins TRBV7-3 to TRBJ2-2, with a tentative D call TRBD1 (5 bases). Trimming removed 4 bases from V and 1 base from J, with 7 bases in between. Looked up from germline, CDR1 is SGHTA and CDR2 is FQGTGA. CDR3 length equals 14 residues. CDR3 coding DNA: TGTGCCAGCAGCTCAGGACAGAACACCGGGGAGCTGTTTTTT. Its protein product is CASSSGQNTGELFF.

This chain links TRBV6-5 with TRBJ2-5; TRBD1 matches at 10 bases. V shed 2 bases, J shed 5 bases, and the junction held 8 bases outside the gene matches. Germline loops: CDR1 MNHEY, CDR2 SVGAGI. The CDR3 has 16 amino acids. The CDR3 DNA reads TGTGCCAGCAGTTACACAACCGGGACAGGGGACGAGACCCAGTACTTC. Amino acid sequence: CASSYTTGTGDETQYF.

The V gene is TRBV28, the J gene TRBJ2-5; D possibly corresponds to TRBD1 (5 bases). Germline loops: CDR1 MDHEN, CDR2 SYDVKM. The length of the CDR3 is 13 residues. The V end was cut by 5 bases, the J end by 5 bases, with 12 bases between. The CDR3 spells CASSRRGSETQYF. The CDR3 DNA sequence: TGTGCCAGCAGTCGTAGGGGTAGCGAGACCCAGTACTTC.

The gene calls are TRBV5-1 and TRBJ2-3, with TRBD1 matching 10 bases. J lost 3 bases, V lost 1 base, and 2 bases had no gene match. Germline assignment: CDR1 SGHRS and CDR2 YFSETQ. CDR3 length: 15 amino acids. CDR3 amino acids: CASSLLGQGTDTQYF. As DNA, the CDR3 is TGCGCCAGCAGCTTGTTGGGACAGGGGACAGATACGCAGTATTTT.

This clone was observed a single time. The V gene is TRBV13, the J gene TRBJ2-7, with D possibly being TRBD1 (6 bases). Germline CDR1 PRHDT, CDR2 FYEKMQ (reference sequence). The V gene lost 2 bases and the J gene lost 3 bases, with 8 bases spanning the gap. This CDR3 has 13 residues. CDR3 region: CASSLRGYYEQYF. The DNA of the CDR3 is TGTGCCAGCAGCTTAAGGGGGTACTACGAGCAGTACTTC.

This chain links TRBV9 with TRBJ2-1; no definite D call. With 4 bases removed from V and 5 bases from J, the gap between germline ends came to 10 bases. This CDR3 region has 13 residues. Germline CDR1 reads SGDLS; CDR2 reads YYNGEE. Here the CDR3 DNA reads TGTGCCAGCAGCCCTTGGACCGACAATGAGCAGTTCTTC. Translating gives CASSPWTDNEQFF.

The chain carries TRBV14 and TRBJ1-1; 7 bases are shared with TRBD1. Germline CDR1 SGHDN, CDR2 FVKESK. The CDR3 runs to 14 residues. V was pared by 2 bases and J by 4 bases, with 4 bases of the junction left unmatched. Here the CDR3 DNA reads TGTGCCAGCAGCCAACAGGGGGGAATCACTGAAGCTTTCTTT. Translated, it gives CASSQQGGITEAFF.